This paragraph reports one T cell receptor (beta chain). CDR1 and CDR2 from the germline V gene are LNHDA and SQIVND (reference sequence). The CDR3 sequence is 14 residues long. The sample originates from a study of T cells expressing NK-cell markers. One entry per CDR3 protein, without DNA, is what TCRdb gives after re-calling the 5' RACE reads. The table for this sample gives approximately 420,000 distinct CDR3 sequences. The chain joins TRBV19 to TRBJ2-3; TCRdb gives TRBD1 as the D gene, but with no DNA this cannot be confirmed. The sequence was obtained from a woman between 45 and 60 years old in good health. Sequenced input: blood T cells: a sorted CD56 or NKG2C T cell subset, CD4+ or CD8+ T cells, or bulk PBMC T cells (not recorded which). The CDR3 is CASRHRDSTDTQYF. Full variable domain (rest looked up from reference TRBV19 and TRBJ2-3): DGGITQSPKYLFRKEGQNVTLSCEQNLNHDAMYWYRQDPGQGLRLIYYSQIVNDFQKGDIAEGYSVSREKKESFPLTVTSAQKNPTAFYLCASRHRDSTDTQYFGPGTRLTVL.